This T cell receptor (beta chain) appears in the sequencing data of a study of T cells expressing NK-cell markers. Findings of the study overall: NKG2C+ dominant clonotypes from 6 or 7 donors made up about 1.0-8% of CD8+ T cells.

As concerns this clonotype: No antigen is known for it.

TCRdb reprocessed the 5' RACE reads, keeping one entry per CDR3 protein, no DNA. The ten most abundant clones cover around 3.3% of a sample with 450,000 to 600,000 distinct CDR3 sequences. The length of the CDR3 is 11 residues. Germline values: CDR1 MNHEY, CDR2 SVGEGT. The sample was blood T cells: a sorted CD56 or NKG2C T cell subset, CD4+ or CD8+ T cells, or bulk PBMC T cells (not recorded which). The TCR comes from a man between 18 and 29 years old in good health. The chain carries TRBV6-2 or TRBV6-3 and TRBJ2-2; TCRdb gives TRBD1 as the D gene, but with no DNA this cannot be confirmed. The CDR3 region is CASGGPGELFF.